This T cell receptor (beta chain) was documented in a study of blood T cell repertoires in COVID-19. Looking at the study overall: Samples taken during acute and convalescent COVID-19 were collected in the United States, Italy and Spain. PBMCs, B-cell-depleted T cells, or T cells were the source of the cDNA or gDNA that made up the material.

The CDR3 loop spans 14 amino acids. V lost 5 bases, J lost 2 bases, and 5 bases stayed unmatched. The V gene's germline CDR1 is LNHDA and CDR2 SQIVND (reference sequence). Original processing notes: Amplifying reference gene primers gave estimates of nucleated cell counts. Generated by immunoSEQ multiplex PCR, the TCRdb table keeps only in-frame clones and is missing some. V and J calls and clone size are given by that table; D and trimming were obtained from the DNA. The sample lists some 300,000 clones; 70% to 90% were seen once. The source material was peripheral blood. V is TRBV19 and J is TRBJ2-5, with 7 bases matching TRBD1. The TCR was taken from a woman younger than 45 who had recovered from COVID-19. The CDR3 loop is CASSLGQLQETQYF. CDR3 DNA sequence: TGTGCCAGTAGTTTGGGACAGTTACAAGAGACCCAGTACTTC.